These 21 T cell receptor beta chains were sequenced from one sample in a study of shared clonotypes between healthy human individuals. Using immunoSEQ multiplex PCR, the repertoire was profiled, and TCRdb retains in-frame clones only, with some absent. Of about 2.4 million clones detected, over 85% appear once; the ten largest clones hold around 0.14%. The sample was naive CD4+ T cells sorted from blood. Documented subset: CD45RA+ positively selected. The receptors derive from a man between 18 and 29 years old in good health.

The CDR3 DNA follows: TGCGCCAGCAGCTCAGGACCCGGACAGGGTTTGTCCACTGAAGCTTTCTTT. Amino acid sequence: CASSSGPGQGLSTEAFF. This chain joins TRBV10-1 and TRBJ1-1, with TRBD1 matching over 8 bases. The germline V gene has CDR1 WNHNN and CDR2 SYGVQD (reference sequence). V lost 6 bases and J lost 4; bases outside the gene matches: 16. The CDR3 runs to 17 residues.

Written as DNA, the CDR3 is TGTGCCAGCAGCGCCGGACAGGGGGCGCCTGGGGCCAACGTCCTGACTTTC. It is translated as CASSAGQGAPGANVLTF. This chain uses TRBV7-9 with TRBJ2-6; TRBD1 agrees at 11 bases. Germline V CDR1 and CDR2: SEHNR, FQNEAQ (reference sequence). V shed 5 bases and J 2 bases; nucleotides not matched to a gene: 5. The CDR3 contains 17 residues.

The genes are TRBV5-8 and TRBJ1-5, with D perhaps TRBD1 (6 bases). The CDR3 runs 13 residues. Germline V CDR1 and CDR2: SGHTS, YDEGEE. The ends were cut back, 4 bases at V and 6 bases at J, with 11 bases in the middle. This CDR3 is CASSPGGAQPQHF. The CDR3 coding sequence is TGTGCCAGCAGCCCGGGGGGGGCTCAGCCCCAGCATTTT.

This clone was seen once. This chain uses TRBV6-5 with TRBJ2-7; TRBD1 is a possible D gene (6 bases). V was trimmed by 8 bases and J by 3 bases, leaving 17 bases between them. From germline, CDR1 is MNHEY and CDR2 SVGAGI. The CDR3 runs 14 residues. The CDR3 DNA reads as TGTGCCAGCCGGAGCCTCGGACAGTTCTACGAGCAGTACTTC. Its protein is CASRSLGQFYEQYF.

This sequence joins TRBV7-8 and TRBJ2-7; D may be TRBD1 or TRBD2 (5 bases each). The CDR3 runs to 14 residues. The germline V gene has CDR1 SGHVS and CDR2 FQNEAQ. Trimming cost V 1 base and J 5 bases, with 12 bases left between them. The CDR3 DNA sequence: TGTGCCAGCAGCTTAGGTCCGGGGACCGACGAGCAGTACTTC. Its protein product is CASSLGPGTDEQYF.

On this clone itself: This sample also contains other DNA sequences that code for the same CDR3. CDR3 sequence: CASSPREGTEAFF. For the CDR3, the DNA is TGTGCCAGCTCACCACGGGAGGGCACTGAAGCTTTCTTT. The chain is built from TRBV18 and TRBJ1-1; no clear D. Germline loops: CDR1 KGHSH, CDR2 LQKENI. This CDR3 comprises 13 residues. The V gene lost 1 base and the J gene lost 4 bases, with 7 bases spanning the gap.

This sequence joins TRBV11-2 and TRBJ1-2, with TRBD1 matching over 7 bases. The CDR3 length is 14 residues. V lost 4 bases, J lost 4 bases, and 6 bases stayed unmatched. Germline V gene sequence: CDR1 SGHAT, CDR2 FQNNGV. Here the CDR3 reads CASSSGTETYGYTF. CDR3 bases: TGTGCCAGCAGCTCAGGGACAGAGACCTATGGCTACACCTTC.

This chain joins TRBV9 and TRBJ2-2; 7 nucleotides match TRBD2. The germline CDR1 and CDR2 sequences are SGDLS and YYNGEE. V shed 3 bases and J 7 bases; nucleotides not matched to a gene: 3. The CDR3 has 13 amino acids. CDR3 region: CASSASGYGELFF. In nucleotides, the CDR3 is TGTGCCAGCAGCGCTAGCGGATACGGGGAGCTGTTTTTT.

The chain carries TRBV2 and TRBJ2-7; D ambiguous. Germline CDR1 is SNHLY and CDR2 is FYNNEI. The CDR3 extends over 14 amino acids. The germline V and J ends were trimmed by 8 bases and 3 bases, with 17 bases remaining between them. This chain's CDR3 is CASCEGISFYEQYF. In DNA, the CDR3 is TGTGCCAGCTGCGAAGGCATTTCCTTCTACGAGCAGTACTTC.

In nucleotides, the CDR3 is TGTGCCAGCGGAGCGGACATCACAGATACGCAGTATTTT. The encoded protein is CASGADITDTQYF. The genes are TRBV27 and TRBJ2-3, with D possibly being TRBD1 or TRBD2 (5 bases each). CDR1 is MNHEY, CDR2 SMNVEV, per germline (reference sequence). The CDR3 totals 13 residues. V lost 8 bases, J lost 2 bases, and 11 bases lay in between.

CDR3 in DNA: TGTGCCAGCAGTTACTCCGGTCCCTCCTACAATGAGCAGTTCTTC. It is translated as CASSYSGPSYNEQFF. The genes are TRBV6-6 and TRBJ2-1; D ambiguous. Germline V gives CDR1 MNHNY, CDR2 SVGAGI (reference sequence). The CDR3 has 15 residues. The V and J ends lost 0 bases and 0 bases respectively, with 6 bases between them.

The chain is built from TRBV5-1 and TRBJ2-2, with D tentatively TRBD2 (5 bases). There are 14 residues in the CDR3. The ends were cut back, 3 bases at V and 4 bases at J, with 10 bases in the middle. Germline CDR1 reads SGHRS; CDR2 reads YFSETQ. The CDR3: CASSSKEVTGELFF. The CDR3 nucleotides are TGCGCCAGCAGCTCCAAGGAGGTCACCGGGGAGCTGTTTTTT.

The CDR3 here is CASSGGQDSYNSPLHF. CDR3 nucleotides: TGTGCCAGTAGCGGCGGACAGGACTCCTATAATTCACCCCTCCACTTT. The V call is TRBV19, the J call TRBJ1-6; 7 positions match TRBD1. Germline V gives CDR1 LNHDA, CDR2 SQIVND (reference sequence). This CDR3 is 16 amino acids long. J lost 0 bases, V lost 6 bases, and 5 bases had no gene match.

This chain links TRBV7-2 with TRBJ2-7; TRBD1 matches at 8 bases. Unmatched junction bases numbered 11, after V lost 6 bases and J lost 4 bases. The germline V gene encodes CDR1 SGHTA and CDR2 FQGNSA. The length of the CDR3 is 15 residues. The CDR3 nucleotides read TGTGCCAGCAGATTACAGGGGGTCGGAACTTACGAGCAGTACTTC. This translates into CASRLQGVGTYEQYF.

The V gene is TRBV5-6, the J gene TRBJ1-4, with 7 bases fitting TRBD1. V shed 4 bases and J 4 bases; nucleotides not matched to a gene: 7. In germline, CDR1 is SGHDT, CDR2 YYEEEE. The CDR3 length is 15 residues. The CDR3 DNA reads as TGTGCCAGCAGCCCGCCGACAGGGAGTAATGAAAAACTGTTTTTT. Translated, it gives CASSPPTGSNEKLFF. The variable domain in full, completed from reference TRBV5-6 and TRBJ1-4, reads DAGVTQSPTHLIKTRGQQVTLRCSPKSGHDTVSWYQQALGQGPQFIFQYYEEEERQRGNFPDRFSGHQFPNYSSELNVNALLLGDSALYLCASSPPTGSNEKLFFGSGTQLSVL.

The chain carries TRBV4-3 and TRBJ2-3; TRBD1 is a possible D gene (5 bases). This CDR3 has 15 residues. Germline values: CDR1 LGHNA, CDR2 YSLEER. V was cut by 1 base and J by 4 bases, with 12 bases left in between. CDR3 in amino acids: CASSQGPRASDTQYF. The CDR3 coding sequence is TGCGCCAGCAGCCAAGGCCCCAGGGCTTCAGATACGCAGTATTTT.

CDR3 in amino acids: CASSRWGGDSYEQYF. The CDR3 region has the DNA TGTGCCAGCAGCCGTTGGGGCGGGGACTCCTACGAGCAGTACTTC. This chain uses TRBV28 with TRBJ2-7; D is possibly TRBD2 (6 bases). The CDR3 extends over 15 amino acids. Germline V CDR1 and CDR2: MDHEN, SYDVKM. The V and J ends lost 6 bases and 0 bases respectively, with 15 bases between them.

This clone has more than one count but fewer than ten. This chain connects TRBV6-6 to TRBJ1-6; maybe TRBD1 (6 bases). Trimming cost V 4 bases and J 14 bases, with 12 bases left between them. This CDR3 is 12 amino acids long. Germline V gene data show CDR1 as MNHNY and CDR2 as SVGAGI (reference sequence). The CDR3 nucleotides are TGTGCCAGCAGTTCCAACAGGGTGTCCCTCCACTTT. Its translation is CASSSNRVSLHF.

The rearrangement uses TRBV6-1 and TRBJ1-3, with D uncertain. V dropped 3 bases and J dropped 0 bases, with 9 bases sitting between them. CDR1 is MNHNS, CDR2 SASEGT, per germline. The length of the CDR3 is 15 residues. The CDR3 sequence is CASSDLAISGNTIYF. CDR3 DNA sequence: TGTGCCAGCAGTGATTTGGCTATCTCTGGAAACACCATATATTTT.

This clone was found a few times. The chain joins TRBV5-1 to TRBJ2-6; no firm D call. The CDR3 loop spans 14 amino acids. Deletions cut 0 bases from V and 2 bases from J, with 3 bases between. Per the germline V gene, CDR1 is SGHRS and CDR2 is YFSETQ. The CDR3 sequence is CASSLEAGANVLTF. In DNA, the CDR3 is TGCGCCAGCAGCTTGGAAGCTGGGGCCAACGTCCTGACTTTC.

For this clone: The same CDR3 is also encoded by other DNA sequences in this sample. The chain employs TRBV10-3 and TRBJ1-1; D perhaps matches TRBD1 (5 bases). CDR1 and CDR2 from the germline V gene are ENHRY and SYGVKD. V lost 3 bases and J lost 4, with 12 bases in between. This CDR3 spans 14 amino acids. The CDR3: CAISESFGGTEAFF. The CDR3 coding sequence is TGTGCCATCAGTGAATCCTTCGGGGGCACTGAAGCTTTCTTT.